This paragraph reports one TCR beta chain. As yet, its antigen is unknown. This sample stems from a study of T cell responses to AZD1222 COVID-19 vaccine. Study findings and constraints: Spike-specific TCR breadth and depth rose after two AZD1222 doses. The span of vaccine-associated CD4 TCRs extended across spike, with dominance at 160-218 and 743-854. Just 5 or 6 AZD1222 recipients tested seropositive at baseline. The repertoires were collected only after the peak T cell response.

This table comes from immunoSEQ multiplex PCR, and its TCRdb copy is limited to in-frame clones, with some not included. Here the sample spans roughly 160,000 clones, around 92% being singletons. The CDR3 contains 16 residues. Germline V gene sequence: CDR1 LNHNV, CDR2 YYDKDF (reference sequence). V gave up 2 bases and J gave up 1 base, with 12 bases separating them. This material consisted of peripheral blood, taken on day 0 of AZD1222 vaccination. This chain links TRBV15 with TRBJ1-3; D might be TRBD1 (6 bases). The receptor comes from an adult in good health. For the CDR3, the DNA is TGTGCCACCAGCAGAAATAGGGGGTCTTCTGGAAACACCATATATTTT. This gives the protein CATSRNRGSSGNTIYF.